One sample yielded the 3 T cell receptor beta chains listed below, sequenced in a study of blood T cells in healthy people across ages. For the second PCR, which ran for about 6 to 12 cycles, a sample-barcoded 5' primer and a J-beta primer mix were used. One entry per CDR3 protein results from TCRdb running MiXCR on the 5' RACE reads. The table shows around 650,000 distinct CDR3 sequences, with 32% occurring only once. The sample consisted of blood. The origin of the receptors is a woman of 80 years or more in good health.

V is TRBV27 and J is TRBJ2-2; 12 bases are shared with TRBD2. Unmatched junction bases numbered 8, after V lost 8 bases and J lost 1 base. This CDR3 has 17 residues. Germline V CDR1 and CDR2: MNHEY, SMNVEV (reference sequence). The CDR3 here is CASAGLAGFLNTGELFF. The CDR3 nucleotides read TGTGCCAGCGCGGGACTAGCGGGCTTCCTGAACACCGGGGAGCTGTTTTTT.

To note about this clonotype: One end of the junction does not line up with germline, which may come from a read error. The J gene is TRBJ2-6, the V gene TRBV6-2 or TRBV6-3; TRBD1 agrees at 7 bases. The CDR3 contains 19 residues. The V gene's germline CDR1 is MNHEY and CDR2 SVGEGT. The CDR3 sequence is CASSYLPDRLSSGANVRTF. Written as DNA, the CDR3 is TGTGCCAGCAGTTACCTTCCGGACAGGCTGAGCTCTGGGGCCAACGTCCGGACTTTC.

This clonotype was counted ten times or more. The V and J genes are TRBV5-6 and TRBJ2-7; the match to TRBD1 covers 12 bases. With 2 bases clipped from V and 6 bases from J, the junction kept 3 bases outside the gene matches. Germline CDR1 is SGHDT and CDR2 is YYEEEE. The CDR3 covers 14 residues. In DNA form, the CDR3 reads TGTGCCAGCAGCTTTGGGACAGGGGGCGGCGAGCAGTACTTC. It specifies CASSFGTGGGEQYF.